Listed below are T cell receptor beta chains from one sample, sequenced in a study of T cell responses to AZD1222 COVID-19 vaccine. Only in-frame clones appear in the TCRdb table, and some are missing; sequencing was by immunoSEQ multiplex PCR. This sample has about 210,000 clones, with approximately 92% found just once. The sequences come from peripheral blood, collected on day 0 of AZD1222 vaccination. The receptors here all came from an adult in good health. Both conserved end residues are trimmed from each CDR3.

v_call,j_call,cdr3_aa
TRBV2,TRBJ2-3,ASSAGEITDTQY
TRBV5-5,TRBJ1-3,ASSLRALEDTIY
TRBV11-2,TRBJ2-1,ASSLLLRSSYNEQF
TRBV5-5,TRBJ1-2,ASSRRQGLREYGYT
TRBV5-1,TRBJ1-1,ASSQGGTEAF
TRBV6-5,TRBJ1-1,VIGRVANTEAF
TRBV19,TRBJ2-6,ATVHTGANVLT
TRBV7-2,TRBJ2-7,ASSQGSRGKYEQY
TRBV7-6,TRBJ1-3,ASSEVGNTIY
TRBV13,TRBJ1-6,ASSLRAFTLH
TRBV9,TRBJ1-3,ASSLGDSGNTIY
TRBV9,TRBJ2-3,ASSVGTVSTDTQY
TRBV5-1,TRBJ1-1,ASSPGQRNTEAF
TRBV11-2,TRBJ2-1,ASSLRVRGGNEQF
TRBV12-3/TRBV12-4,TRBJ1-1,ASRGDLNTEAF
TRBV18,TRBJ1-1,ASSPPVGITEAF
TRBV9,TRBJ1-2,ASSVGTGWSYGYT
TRBV5-3,TRBJ1-2,ARSLREYGYT
TRBV7-9,TRBJ2-1,ASSSPKIRDNYNEQF
TRBV7-9,TRBJ1-5,ASSLSLNQPQH
TRBV6-5,TRBJ1-1,ASSMNGAVDTEAF
TRBV3-1/TRBV3-2,TRBJ1-5,ASSPGQGVNQPQH
TRBV4-1,TRBJ2-4,ASSQAGRVGTKNIQY
TRBV6-6,TRBJ1-1,ASSYAGATEAF
TRBV7-2,TRBJ1-5,ASSLEPLEPQH
TRBV19,TRBJ1-5,ASSPPDRAINQPQH
TRBV24-1,TRBJ1-2,ATSDPGDRISGYT
TRBV12-3/TRBV12-4,TRBJ1-2,ASSEGQGYGYT
TRBV9,TRBJ1-2,ASSVVGGGYT
TRBV30,TRBJ1-1,AWSKQGNTEAF
TRBV15,TRBJ1-4,ATSRGNNEKLF